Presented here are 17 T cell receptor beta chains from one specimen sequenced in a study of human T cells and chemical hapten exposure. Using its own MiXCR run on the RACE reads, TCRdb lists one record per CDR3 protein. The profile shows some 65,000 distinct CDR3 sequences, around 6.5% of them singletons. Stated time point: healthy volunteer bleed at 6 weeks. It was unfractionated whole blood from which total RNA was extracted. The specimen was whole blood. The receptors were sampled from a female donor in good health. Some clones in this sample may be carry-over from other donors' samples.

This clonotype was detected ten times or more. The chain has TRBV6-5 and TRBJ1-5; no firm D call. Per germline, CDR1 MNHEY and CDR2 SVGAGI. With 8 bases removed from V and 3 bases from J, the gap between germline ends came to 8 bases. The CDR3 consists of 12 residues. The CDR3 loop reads CASGSVNQPQHF. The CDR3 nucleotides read TGTGCCAGCGGGTCCGTCAATCAGCCCCAGCATTTT.

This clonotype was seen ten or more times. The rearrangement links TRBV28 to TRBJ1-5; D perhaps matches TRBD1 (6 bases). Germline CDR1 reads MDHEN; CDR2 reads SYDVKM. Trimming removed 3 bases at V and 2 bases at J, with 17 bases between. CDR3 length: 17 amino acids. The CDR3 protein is CASSFSRTVYGNQPQHF. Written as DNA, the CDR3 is TGTGCCAGCAGTTTTAGTAGGACAGTCTATGGCAATCAGCCCCAGCATTTT.

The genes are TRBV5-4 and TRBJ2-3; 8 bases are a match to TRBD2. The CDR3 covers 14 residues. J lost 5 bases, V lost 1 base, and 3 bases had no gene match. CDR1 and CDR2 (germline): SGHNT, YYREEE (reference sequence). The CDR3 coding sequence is TGTGCCAGCAGCTTGATACTAGCGGTAGATACGCAGTATTTT. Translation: CASSLILAVDTQYF.

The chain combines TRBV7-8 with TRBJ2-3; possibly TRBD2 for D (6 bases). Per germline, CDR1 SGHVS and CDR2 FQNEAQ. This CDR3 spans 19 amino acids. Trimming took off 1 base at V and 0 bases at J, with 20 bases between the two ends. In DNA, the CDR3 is TGTGCCAGCAGCTTAGTTCAGCGGGCTCAATATACTAGCACAGATACGCAGTATTTT. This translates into CASSLVQRAQYTSTDTQYF.

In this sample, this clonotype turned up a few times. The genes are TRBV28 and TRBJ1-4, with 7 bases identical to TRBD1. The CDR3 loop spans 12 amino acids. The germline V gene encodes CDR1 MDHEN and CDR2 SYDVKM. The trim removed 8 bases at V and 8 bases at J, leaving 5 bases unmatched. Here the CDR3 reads CASEGAGEKLFF. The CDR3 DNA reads TGTGCCAGCGAGGGGGCAGGGGAAAAACTGTTTTTT.

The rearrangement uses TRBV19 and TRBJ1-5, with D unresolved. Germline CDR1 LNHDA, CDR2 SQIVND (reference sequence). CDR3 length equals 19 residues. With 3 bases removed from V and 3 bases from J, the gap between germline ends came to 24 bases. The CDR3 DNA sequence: TGTGCCAGTAGTATGACGTCCCCCGGGATTTTGACGAACAATCAGCCCCAGCATTTT. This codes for CASSMTSPGILTNNQPQHF. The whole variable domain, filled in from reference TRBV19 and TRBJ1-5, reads DGGITQSPKYLFRKEGQNVTLSCEQNLNHDAMYWYRQDPGQGLRLIYYSQIVNDFQKGDIAEGYSVSREKKESFPLTVTSAQKNPTAFYLCASSMTSPGILTNNQPQHFGDGTRLSIL.

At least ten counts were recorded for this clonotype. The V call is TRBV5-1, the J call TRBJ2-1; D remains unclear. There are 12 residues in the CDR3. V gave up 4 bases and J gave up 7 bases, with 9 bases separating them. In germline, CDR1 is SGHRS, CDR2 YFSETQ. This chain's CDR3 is CASSLNRNEQFF. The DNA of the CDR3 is TGCGCCAGCAGCCTGAACCGTAATGAGCAGTTCTTC.

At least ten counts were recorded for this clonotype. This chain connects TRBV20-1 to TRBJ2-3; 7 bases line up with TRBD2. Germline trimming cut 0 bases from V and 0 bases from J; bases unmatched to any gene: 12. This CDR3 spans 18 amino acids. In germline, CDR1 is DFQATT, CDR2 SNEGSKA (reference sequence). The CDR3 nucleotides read TGCAGTGCTAGAGATAAGGATAGCGGGTCCACTAGCACAGATACGCAGTATTTT. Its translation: CSARDKDSGSTSTDTQYF.

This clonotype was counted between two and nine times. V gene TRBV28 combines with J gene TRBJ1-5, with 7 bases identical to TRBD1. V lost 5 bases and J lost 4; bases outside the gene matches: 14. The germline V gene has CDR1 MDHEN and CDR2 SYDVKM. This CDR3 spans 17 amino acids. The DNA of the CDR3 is TGTGCCAGCAGTCGTAACAGGGGAGGAGGCCCAAATCAGCCCCAGCATTTT. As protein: CASSRNRGGGPNQPQHF.

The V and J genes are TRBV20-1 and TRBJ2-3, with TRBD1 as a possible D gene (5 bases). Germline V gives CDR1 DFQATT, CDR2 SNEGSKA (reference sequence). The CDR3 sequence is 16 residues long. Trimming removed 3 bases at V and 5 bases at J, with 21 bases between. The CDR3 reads CSASAVEDTRRDTQYF. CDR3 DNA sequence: TGCAGTGCTAGTGCGGTAGAGGACACCCGGAGAGATACGCAGTATTTT.

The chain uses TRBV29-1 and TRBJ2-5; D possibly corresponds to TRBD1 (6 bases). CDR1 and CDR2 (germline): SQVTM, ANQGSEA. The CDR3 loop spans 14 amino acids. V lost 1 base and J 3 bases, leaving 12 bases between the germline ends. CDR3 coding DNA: TGCAGCGTTGAAGGTCAGGGGACAAAAGAGACCCAGTACTTC. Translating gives CSVEGQGTKETQYF.

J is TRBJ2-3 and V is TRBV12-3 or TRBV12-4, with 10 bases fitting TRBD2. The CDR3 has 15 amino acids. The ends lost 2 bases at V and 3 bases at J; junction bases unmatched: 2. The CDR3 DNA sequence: TGTGCCAGCAGTTTATCTAGCGGGAGTACAGATACGCAGTATTTT. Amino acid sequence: CASSLSSGSTDTQYF.

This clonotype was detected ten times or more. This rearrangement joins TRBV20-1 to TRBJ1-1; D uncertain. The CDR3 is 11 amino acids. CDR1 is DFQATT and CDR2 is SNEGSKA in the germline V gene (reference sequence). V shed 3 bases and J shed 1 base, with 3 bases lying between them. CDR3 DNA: TGCAGTGCTAGTAAGAACACTGAAGCTTTCTTT. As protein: CSASKNTEAFF.

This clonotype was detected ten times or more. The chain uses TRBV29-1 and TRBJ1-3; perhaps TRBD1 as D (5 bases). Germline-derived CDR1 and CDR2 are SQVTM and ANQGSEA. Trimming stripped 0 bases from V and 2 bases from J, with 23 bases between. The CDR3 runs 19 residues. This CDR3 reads CSVEDLATGPGRTGNTIYF. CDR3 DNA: TGCAGCGTTGAAGATCTGGCAACGGGACCAGGGAGGACTGGAAACACCATATATTTT.

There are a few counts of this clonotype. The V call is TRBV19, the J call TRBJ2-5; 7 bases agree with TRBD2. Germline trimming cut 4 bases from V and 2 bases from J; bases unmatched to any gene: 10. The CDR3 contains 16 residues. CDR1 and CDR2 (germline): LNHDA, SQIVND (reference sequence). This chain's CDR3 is CASSTLKAGMQETQYF. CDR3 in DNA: TGTGCCAGTAGTACCCTAAAAGCGGGAATGCAAGAGACCCAGTACTTC.

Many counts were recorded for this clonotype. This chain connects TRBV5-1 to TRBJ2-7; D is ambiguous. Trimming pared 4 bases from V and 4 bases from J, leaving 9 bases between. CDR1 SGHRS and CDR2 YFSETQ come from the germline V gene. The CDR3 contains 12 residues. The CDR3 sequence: CASSADGYEQYF. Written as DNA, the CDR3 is TGCGCCAGCAGCGCGGACGGGTACGAGCAGTACTTC. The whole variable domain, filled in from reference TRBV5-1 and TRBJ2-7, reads KAGVTQTPRYLIKTRGQQVTLSCSPISGHRSVSWYQQTPGQGLQFLFEYFSETQRNKGNFPGRFSGRQFSNSRSEMNVSTLELGDSALYLCASSADGYEQYFGPGTRLTVT.

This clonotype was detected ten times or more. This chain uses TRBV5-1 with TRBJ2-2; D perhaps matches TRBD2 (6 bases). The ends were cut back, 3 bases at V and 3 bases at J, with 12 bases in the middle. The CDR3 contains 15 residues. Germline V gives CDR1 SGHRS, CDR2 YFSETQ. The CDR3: CASSSQSGYTGELFF. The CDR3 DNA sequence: TGCGCCAGCAGCTCGCAAAGCGGGTACACCGGGGAGCTGTTTTTT. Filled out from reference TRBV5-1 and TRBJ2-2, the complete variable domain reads KAGVTQTPRYLIKTRGQQVTLSCSPISGHRSVSWYQQTPGQGLQFLFEYFSETQRNKGNFPGRFSGRQFSNSRSEMNVSTLELGDSALYLCASSSQSGYTGELFFGEGSRLTVL.